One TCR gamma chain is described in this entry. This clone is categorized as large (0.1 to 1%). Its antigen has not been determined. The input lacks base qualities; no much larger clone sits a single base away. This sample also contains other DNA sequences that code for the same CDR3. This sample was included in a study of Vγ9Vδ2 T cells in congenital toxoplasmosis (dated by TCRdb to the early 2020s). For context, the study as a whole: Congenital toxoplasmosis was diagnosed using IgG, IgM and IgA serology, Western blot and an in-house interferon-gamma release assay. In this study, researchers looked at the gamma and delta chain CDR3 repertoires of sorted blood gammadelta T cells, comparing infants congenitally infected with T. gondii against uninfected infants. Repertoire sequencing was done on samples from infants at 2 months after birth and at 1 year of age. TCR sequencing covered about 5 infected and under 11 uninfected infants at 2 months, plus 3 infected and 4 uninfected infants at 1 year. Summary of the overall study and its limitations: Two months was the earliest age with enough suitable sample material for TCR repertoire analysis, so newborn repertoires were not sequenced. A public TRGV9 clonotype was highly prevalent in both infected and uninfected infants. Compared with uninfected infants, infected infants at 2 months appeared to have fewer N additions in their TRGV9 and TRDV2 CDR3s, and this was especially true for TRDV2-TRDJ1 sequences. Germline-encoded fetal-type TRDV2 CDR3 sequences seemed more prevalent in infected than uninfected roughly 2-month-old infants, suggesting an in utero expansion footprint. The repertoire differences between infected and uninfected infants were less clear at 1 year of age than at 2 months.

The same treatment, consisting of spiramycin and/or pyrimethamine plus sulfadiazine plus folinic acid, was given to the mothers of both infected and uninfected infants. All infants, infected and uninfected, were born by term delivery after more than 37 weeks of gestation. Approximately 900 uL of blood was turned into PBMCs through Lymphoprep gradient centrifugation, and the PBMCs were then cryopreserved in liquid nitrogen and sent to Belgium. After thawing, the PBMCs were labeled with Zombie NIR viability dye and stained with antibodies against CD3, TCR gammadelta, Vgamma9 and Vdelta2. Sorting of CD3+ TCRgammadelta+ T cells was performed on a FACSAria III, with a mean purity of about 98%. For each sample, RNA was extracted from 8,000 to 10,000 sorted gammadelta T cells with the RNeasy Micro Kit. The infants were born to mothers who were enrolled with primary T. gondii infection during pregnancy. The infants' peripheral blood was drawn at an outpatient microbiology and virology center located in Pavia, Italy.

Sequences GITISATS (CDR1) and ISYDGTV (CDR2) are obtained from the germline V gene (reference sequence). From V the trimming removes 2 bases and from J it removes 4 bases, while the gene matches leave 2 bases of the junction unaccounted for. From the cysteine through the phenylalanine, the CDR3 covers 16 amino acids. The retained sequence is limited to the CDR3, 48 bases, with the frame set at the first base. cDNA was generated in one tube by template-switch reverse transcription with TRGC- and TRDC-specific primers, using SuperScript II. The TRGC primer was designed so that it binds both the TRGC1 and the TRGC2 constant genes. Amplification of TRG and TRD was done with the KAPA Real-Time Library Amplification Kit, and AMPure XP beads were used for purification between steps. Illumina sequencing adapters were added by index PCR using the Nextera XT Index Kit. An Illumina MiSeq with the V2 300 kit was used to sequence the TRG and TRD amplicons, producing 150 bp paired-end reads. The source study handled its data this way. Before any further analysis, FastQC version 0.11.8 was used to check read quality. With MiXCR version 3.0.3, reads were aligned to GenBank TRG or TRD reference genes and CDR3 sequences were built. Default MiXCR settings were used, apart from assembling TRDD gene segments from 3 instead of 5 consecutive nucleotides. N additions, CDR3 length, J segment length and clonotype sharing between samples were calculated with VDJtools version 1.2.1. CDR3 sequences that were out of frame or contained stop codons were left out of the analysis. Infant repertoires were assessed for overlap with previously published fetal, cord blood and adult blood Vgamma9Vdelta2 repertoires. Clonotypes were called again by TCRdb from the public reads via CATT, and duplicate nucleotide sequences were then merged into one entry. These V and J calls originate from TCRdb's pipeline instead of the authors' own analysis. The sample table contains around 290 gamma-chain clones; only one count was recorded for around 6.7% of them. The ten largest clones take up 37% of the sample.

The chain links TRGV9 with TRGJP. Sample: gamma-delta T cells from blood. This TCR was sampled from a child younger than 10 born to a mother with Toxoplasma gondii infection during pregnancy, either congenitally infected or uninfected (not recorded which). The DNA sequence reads TGTGCCTTGTGGGAGGCACAAGAGTTGGGCAAAAAAATCAAGGTATTT. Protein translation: CALWEAQELGKKIKVF.